The following is a TCR beta chain sequence with its context. The data are from a study of shared T cell receptors in the human thymus. Measured with immunoSEQ multiplex PCR; TCRdb has only the in-frame clones, and not every one. The table has 500,000 to 850,000 clones, more than 75% seen once. CDR1 and CDR2 from the germline V gene are SGHVS and FQNEAQ. V dropped 6 bases and J dropped 10; count of bases not matched to a gene: 12. The CDR3 loop spans 15 amino acids. These data were also filed under a second study, of human thymus T cells. That source reports: Related work found strong thymic repertoire overlap between unrelated individuals.

This TCR was recovered from a boy under three years old with a congenital heart defect. The chain recombines TRBV7-8 with TRBJ2-1; 10 bases map to TRBD2. Sequences were obtained from thymocytes. This CDR3 reads CASRFDSGGAQEQFF. DNA for the CDR3: TGTGCCAGCAGGTTCGACAGCGGGGGGGCTCAAGAGCAGTTCTTC.